The clone carrying this TCR beta chain has more than one count but fewer than ten. Its specificity is unknown. Losses at the gene ends were 7 bases for V and 8 bases for J; bases not matched to a gene: 12. In germline, CDR1 is SQVTM, CDR2 ANQGSEA. The CDR3 has 14 residues. For the second PCR, which ran for roughly 6 to 12 cycles, a sample-barcoded 5' primer and a J-beta primer mix were used. Each CDR3 protein is one row after TCRdb ran MiXCR on the 5' RACE reads. The sample contains approximately 1.5 million distinct CDR3 sequences, roughly 32% of which appear only once. The entry originates in a study of blood T cells in healthy people across ages. Study-level findings and limits: The recorded TCR beta diversity per million T cells decreased in a roughly linear manner with age.

This sequence originates from a woman in her 30s in good health. The gene calls are TRBV29-1 and TRBJ1-2; 11 bases agree with TRBD1. Sequences were obtained from blood. This CDR3 reads CSGKAGTGGSGYTF. The DNA of the CDR3 is TGCAGCGGAAAAGCCGGGACAGGGGGTTCCGGCTACACCTTC.